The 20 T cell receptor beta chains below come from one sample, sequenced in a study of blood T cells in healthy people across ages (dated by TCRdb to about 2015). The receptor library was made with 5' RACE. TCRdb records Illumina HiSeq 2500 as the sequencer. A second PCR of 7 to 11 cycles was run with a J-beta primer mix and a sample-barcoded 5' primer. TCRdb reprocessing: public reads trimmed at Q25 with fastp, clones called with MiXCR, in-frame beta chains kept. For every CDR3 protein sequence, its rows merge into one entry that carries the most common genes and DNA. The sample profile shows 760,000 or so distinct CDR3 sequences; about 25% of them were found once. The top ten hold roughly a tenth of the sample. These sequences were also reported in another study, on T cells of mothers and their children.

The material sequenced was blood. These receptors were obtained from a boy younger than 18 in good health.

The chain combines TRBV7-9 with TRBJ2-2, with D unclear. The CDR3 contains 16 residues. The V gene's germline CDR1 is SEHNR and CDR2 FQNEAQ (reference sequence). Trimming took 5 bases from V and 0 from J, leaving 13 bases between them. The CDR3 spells CASSARSNPNTGELFF. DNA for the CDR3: TGTGCCAGCAGCGCCCGGTCCAACCCGAACACCGGGGAGCTGTTTTTT.

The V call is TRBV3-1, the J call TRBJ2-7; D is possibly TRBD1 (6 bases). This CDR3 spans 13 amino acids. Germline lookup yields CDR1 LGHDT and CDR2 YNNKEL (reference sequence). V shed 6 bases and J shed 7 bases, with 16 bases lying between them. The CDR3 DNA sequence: TGTGCCAGCAGACCGGGACACCATTTGGAGCAGTACTTC. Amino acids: CASRPGHHLEQYF.

CDR3 nucleotide sequence: TGTGCCAGCAGACCTACTAGCGGGAACCAAGAGACCCAGTACTTC. It specifies CASRPTSGNQETQYF. The V gene is TRBV7-2, the J gene TRBJ2-5, with TRBD2 matching 10 bases. Germline-derived CDR1 and CDR2 are SGHTA and FQGNSA. V was clipped by 6 bases and J by 0 bases; unmatched bases: 4. The CDR3 sequence is 15 residues long.

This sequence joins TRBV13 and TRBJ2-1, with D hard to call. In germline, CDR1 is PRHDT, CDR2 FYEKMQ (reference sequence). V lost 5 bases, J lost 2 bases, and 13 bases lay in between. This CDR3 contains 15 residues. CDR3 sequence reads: CASSPDPSTYNEQFF. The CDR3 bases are TGTGCCAGCAGCCCGGACCCCTCGACCTACAATGAGCAGTTCTTC.

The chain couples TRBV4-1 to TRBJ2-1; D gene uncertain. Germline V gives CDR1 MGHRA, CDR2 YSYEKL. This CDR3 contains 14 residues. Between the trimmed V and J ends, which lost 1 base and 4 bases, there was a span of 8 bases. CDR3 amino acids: CASSQVSGYNEQFF. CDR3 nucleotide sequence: TGCGCCAGCAGCCAAGTTTCCGGGTACAATGAGCAGTTCTTC.

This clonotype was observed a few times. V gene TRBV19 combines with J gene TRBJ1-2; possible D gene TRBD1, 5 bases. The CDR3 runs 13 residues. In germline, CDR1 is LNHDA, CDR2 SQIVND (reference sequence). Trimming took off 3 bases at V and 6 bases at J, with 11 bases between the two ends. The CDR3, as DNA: TGTGCCAGTAGTATCCCAGGGTTGGATGGCTACACCTTC. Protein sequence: CASSIPGLDGYTF.

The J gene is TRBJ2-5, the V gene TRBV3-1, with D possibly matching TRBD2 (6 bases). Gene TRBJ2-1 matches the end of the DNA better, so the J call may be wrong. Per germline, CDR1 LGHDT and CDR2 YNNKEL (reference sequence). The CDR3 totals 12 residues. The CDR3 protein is CASSQGGREQFF. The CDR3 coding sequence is TGTGCCAGCAGCCAAGGGGGGAGGGAGCAGTTCTTC.

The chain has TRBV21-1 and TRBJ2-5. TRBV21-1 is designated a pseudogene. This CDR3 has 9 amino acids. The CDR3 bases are TGTTTAGAGACGGGGACCCAGTACTTC. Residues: CLETGTQYF.

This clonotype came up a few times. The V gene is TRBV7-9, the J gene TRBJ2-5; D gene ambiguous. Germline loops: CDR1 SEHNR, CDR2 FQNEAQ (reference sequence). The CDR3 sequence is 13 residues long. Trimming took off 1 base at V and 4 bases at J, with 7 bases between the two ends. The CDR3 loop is CASSLEVGETQYF. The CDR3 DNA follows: TGTGCCAGCAGCTTAGAAGTGGGAGAGACCCAGTACTTC.

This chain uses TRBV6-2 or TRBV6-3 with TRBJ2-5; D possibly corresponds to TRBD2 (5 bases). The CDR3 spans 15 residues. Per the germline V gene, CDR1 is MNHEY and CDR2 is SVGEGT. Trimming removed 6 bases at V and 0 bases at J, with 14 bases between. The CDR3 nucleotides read TGTGCCAGCAGGTCTCCAGCGGAACACCAAGAGACCCAGTACTTC. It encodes CASRSPAEHQETQYF.

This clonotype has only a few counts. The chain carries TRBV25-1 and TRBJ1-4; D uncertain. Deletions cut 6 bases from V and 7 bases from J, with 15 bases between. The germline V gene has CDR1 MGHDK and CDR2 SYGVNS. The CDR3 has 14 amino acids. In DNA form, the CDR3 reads TGTGCCAGCAGCGACGAAGGCACCGCTGAAAAACTGTTTTTT. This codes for CASSDEGTAEKLFF.

Here the CDR3 reads CASGYGGSSSYEQYF. The CDR3 DNA sequence: TGTGCCAGCGGATACGGCGGGAGTTCATCCTACGAGCAGTACTTC. This chain links TRBV7-2 with TRBJ2-7; 7 bases map to TRBD2. From germline, CDR1 is SGHTA and CDR2 FQGNSA. J lost 1 base, V lost 8 bases, and 11 bases had no gene match. The CDR3 runs to 15 residues.

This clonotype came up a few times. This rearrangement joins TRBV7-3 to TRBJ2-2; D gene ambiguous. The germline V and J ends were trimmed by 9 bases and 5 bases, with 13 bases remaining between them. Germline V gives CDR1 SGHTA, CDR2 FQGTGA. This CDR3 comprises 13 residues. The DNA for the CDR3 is TGTGCCAGTGGGGTTTTGGGGACCGGGGAGCTGTTTTTT. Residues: CASGVLGTGELFF.

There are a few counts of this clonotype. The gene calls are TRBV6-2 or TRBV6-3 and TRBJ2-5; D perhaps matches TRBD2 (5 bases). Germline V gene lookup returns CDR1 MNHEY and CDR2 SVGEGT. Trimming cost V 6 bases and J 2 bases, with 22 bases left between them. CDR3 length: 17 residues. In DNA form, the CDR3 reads TGTGCCAGCAGCAGACTACACTTTGGGCCCGGACAAGAGACCCAGTACTTC. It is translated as CASSRLHFGPGQETQYF.

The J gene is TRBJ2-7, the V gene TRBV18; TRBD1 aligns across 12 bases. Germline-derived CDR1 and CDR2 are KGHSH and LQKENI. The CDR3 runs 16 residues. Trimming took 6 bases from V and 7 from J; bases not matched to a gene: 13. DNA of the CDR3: TGTGCCAGCTCCGCCATTTTGGGACAGGGGGCGCTTGAGCAGTACTTC. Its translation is CASSAILGQGALEQYF.

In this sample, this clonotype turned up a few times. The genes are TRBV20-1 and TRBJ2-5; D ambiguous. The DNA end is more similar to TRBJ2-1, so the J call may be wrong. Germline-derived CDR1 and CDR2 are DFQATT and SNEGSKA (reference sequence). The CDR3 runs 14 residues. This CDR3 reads CSAIEVWSGDAQFF. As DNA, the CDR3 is TGCAGTGCCATAGAGGTTTGGAGTGGCGATGCGCAGTTCTTC.

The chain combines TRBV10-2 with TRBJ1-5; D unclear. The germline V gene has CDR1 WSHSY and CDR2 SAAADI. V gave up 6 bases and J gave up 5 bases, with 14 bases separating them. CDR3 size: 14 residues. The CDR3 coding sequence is TGCGCCAGCAGAGCGGCGTCAGAAGATCAGCCCCAGCATTTT. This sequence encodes CASRAASEDQPQHF.

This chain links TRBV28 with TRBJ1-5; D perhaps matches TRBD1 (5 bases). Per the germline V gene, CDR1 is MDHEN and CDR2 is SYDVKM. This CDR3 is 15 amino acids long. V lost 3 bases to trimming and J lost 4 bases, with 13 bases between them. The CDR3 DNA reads TGTGCCAGCAGTTTCCATGGGGGGGGAAATCAGCCCCAGCATTTT. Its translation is CASSFHGGGNQPQHF. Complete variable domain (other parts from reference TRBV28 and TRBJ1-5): DVKVTQSSRYLVKRTGEKVFLECVQDMDHENMFWYRQDPGLGLRLIYFSYDVKMKEKGDIPEGYSVSREKKERFSLILESASTNQTSMYLCASSFHGGGNQPQHFGDGTRLSIL.

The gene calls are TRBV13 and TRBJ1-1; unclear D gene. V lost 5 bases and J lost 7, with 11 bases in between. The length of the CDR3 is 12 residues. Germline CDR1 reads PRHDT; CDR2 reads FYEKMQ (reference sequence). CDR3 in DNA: TGTGCCAGCAGCGCGTACACAGATGAAGCTTTCTTT. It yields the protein CASSAYTDEAFF.

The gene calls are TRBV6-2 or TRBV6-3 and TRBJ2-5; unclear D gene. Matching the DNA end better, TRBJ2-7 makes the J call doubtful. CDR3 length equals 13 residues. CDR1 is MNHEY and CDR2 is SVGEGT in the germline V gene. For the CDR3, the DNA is TGTGCCAGCAGTTACAGGAACCTTCGCGAGCAGTACTTC. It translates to CASSYRNLREQYF.